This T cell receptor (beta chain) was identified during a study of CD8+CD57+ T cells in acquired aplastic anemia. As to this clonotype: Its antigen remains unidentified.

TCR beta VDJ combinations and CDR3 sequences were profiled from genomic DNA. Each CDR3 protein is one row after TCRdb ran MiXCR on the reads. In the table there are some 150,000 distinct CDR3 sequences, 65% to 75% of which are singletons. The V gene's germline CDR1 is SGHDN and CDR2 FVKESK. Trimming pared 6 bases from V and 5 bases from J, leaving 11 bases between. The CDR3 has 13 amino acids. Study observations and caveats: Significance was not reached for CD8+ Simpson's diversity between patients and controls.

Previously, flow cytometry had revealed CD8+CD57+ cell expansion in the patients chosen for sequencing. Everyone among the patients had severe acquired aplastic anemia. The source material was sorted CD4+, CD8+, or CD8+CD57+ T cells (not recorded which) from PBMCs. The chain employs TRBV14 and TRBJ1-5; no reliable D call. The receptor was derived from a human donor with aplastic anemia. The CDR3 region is CASSLGPYQPQHF. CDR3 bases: TGTGCCAGCAGTTTGGGCCCTTATCAGCCCCAGCATTTT.